Included here is one TCR beta chain sequence, with context. Its antigen remains unidentified. A much more abundant neighbour one base away suggests this may be a read error. V was cut by 6 bases and J by 7 bases, with 15 bases left in between. From germline, CDR1 is LNHNV and CDR2 YYDKDF (reference sequence). The CDR3 consists of 13 residues. The record originates from a study of blood T cells in healthy people across ages. Whole-study results and caveats: With naive T cell percentage, TCR beta diversity showed a strong correlation.

Sample-barcoded 5' priming and a J-beta primer mix drove a second PCR of 7 to 11 cycles. TCRdb re-derived calls from the 5' RACE reads in MiXCR, one entry per CDR3 protein. The sample consists of some 290,000 distinct CDR3 sequences, 27% of them appearing once. Each donor was a healthy Caucasian individual from Russia, aged about 6 to 95. The specimen was blood. The V gene is TRBV15, the J gene TRBJ1-2, with D hard to call. The clonotype comes from a woman aged 65 to 85 in good health. The CDR3 sequence is CATSKLIACGYTF. CDR3 bases: TGTGCCACCAGTAAACTGATCGCGTGTGGCTACACCTTC.